This T cell receptor beta chain appears in the sequencing data of a study of OX40 agonist ivuxolimab in advanced cancers. Study context: Intravenous ivuxolimab at 0.01 to 10 mg/kg was given to patients every 2 weeks.

Comment on this clone: Its target is unknown.

Clones were read by immunoSEQ multiplex PCR, and TCRdb kept only the in-frame ones, dropping some. The sample lists fewer than 65,000 clones; 60% to 80% were seen once. Findings and limits, study-wide: Mean expanded clone counts were higher in CD8+ than CD4+ T cells.

Trimming cost V 2 bases and J 5 bases, with 9 bases left between them. The CDR3 sequence is 14 residues long. Germline V CDR1 and CDR2: MNHNS, SASEGT. V gene TRBV6-1 combines with J gene TRBJ2-2; D uncertain. This receptor was taken from an adult with an advanced solid tumor such as melanoma, head and neck, liver or kidney cancer. The input for sequencing was CD4+ or CD8+ T cells sorted from blood, taken in a trial of the OX40 agonist ivuxolimab. CDR3 in amino acids: CASSERKVTGELFF. The DNA of the CDR3 is TGTGCCAGCAGTGAACGTAAGGTGACCGGGGAGCTGTTTTTT.